These 18 T cell receptor beta chains share one sample of origin, sequenced in a study of OX40 agonist ivuxolimab in advanced cancers. Clones were read by immunoSEQ multiplex PCR, and TCRdb kept only the in-frame ones, dropping some. The sample contains 25,000 to 35,000 clones, 65% to 85% of which appear only once. This specimen consisted of CD4+ or CD8+ T cells sorted from blood, obtained in a trial of the OX40 agonist ivuxolimab. Every receptor here comes from an adult with an advanced solid tumor such as melanoma, head and neck, liver or kidney cancer.

J is TRBJ2-7 and V is TRBV27; D remains ambiguous. CDR1 MNHEY and CDR2 SMNVEV come from the germline V gene (reference sequence). Trimming pared 4 bases from V and 3 bases from J, leaving 10 bases between. The CDR3 sequence is 13 residues long. In DNA form, the CDR3 reads TGTGCCAGCAGTTGGGGAATCAACTACGAGCAGTACTTC. As protein: CASSWGINYEQYF.

V usage is TRBV6-5 and J usage is TRBJ2-2, with D possibly TRBD2 on 6 matching bases. Germline CDR1 reads MNHEY; CDR2 reads SVGAGI. V was clipped by 8 bases and J by 3 bases, with 10 bases between them. The CDR3 length is 13 residues. CDR3 sequence reads: CASGGGDTGELFF. In DNA, the CDR3 is TGTGCCAGCGGTGGAGGGGACACCGGGGAGCTGTTTTTT.

The chain recombines TRBV19 with TRBJ2-5; the D gene could be TRBD1 or TRBD2 (5 bases each). This CDR3 has 15 residues. The germline V gene has CDR1 LNHDA and CDR2 SQIVND (reference sequence). V lost 2 bases to trimming and J lost 4 bases, with 14 bases between them. The CDR3 DNA follows: TGTGCCAGTAGTATAAGTTTCGAGGGGCCAGAGACCCAGTACTTC. Translating it yields CASSISFEGPETQYF.

The chain carries TRBV28 and TRBJ1-3, with D unclear. V gave up 8 bases and J gave up 8 bases, with 13 bases separating them. Per the germline V gene, CDR1 is MDHEN and CDR2 is SYDVKM. CDR3 length equals 12 residues. In DNA form, the CDR3 reads TGTGCCAGCGCTGGCGTTTCCTACACCATATATTTT. Translated, it gives CASAGVSYTIYF.

This chain connects TRBV27 to TRBJ1-2, with 8 bases fitting TRBD1. Germline V lookup: CDR1 MNHEY, CDR2 SMNVEV (reference sequence). The CDR3 extends over 17 amino acids. J was trimmed by 1 base and V by 5 bases; bases with no gene match: 12. The CDR3 protein is CASSPNYDRGRNYGYTF. The CDR3 DNA sequence: TGTGCCAGCAGTCCAAACTACGACAGGGGCCGTAACTATGGCTACACCTTC.

V usage is TRBV11-2 and J usage is TRBJ2-7, with a possible D match to TRBD1 (5 bases). Trimming left V 1 base short and J 3 bases short, with 10 bases between. This CDR3 contains 14 residues. CDR1 is SGHAT and CDR2 is FQNNGV in the germline V gene. The CDR3 loop reads CASSLGQGFYEQYF. CDR3 in DNA: TGTGCCAGCAGCTTAGGGCAGGGATTCTACGAGCAGTACTTC.

The V call is TRBV10-3, the J call TRBJ1-5, with D unclear. The CDR3 runs to 14 residues. V dropped 3 bases and J dropped 3 bases, with 9 bases sitting between them. Germline CDR1 and CDR2: ENHRY and SYGVKD. The CDR3 region is CAISEGQSNQPQHF. The CDR3 DNA reads as TGTGCCATCAGTGAAGGGCAGTCCAATCAGCCCCAGCATTTT.

The chain combines TRBV9 with TRBJ1-4, with D tentatively TRBD1 (6 bases). Germline assignment: CDR1 SGDLS and CDR2 YYNGEE. The CDR3 is made up of 17 amino acids. V shed 2 bases and J shed 3 bases, with 17 bases lying between them. The CDR3 bases are TGTGCCAGCAGCGTTGCCAGGGGAGGTATTGCTAATGAAAAACTGTTTTTT. It codes for CASSVARGGIANEKLFF.

The V and J genes are TRBV13 and TRBJ2-1; 11 bases align to TRBD2. Germline values: CDR1 PRHDT, CDR2 FYEKMQ (reference sequence). This CDR3 is built from 16 residues. V lost 7 bases to trimming and J lost 8 bases; unmatched junction nucleotides: 13. The CDR3 nucleotides read TGTGCCAGCACCTCGGCTAGCGGGGGGCACGGGGATGAGCAGTTCTTC. It translates to CASTSASGGHGDEQFF.

The chain carries TRBV7-9 and TRBJ2-3; 9 nucleotides line up with TRBD2. V was pared by 5 bases and J by 3 bases, with 12 bases of the junction left unmatched. The CDR3 covers 17 residues. Germline lookup yields CDR1 SEHNR and CDR2 FQNEAQ (reference sequence). The CDR3: CASSPASSGIQTDTQYF. CDR3 sequence (DNA): TGTGCCAGCAGCCCCGCCTCTAGCGGGATACAGACAGATACGCAGTATTTT.

This clone was seen a few times. The J gene is TRBJ2-7, the V gene TRBV6-5; 9 nucleotides line up with TRBD2. Germline lookup yields CDR1 MNHEY and CDR2 SVGAGI. This CDR3 has 13 amino acids. Trimming removed 4 bases from V and 5 bases from J; junction bases left unmatched: 3. This chain's CDR3 is CASSWTSANEQYF. Written as DNA, the CDR3 is TGTGCCAGCAGTTGGACTAGCGCCAACGAGCAGTACTTC.

J is TRBJ2-1 and V is TRBV5-6, with D uncertain. CDR1 SGHDT and CDR2 YYEEEE come from the germline V gene. This CDR3 spans 12 amino acids. V shed 4 bases and J shed 8 bases, with 10 bases lying between them. The CDR3 region is CASSVGGYEQFF. CDR3 coding DNA: TGTGCCAGCAGCGTCGGTGGCTATGAGCAGTTCTTC.

The chain employs TRBV6-6 and TRBJ2-1; no clear D gene. Trimming removed 6 bases from V and 8 bases from J, with 14 bases in between. Looked up from germline, CDR1 is MNHNY and CDR2 is SVGAGI (reference sequence). The CDR3 totals 13 residues. The CDR3 DNA sequence: TGTGCCAGCAGCCCACGTGTTCAGGATGAGCAGTTCTTC. This gives the protein CASSPRVQDEQFF.

V and J are TRBV7-9 and TRBJ1-1, with D possibly matching TRBD1 (6 bases). CDR1 and CDR2 (germline): SEHNR, FQNEAQ (reference sequence). The V end lost 1 base, the J end lost 1 base, and 7 bases lay between the germline ends. CDR3 size: 14 residues. The CDR3 spells CASSLVGANTEAFF. The CDR3 DNA sequence: TGTGCCAGCAGCTTAGTGGGGGCGAACACTGAAGCTTTCTTT.

The rearrangement links TRBV15 to TRBJ1-2, with D unclear. CDR1 and CDR2 (germline): LNHNV, YYDKDF (reference sequence). The V gene lost 5 bases and the J gene lost 3 bases, with 13 bases spanning the gap. The CDR3 spans 14 residues. As DNA, the CDR3 is TGTGCCACCAGCGGTAGTAGGGAAGACTATGGCTACACCTTC. Translating it yields CATSGSREDYGYTF.

This rearrangement joins TRBV7-9 to TRBJ2-4, with 7 nucleotides matching TRBD1. Germline V gene sequence: CDR1 SEHNR, CDR2 FQNEAQ (reference sequence). The CDR3 contains 16 residues. The V gene end was trimmed by 5 bases and the J gene end by 5 bases; junction bases not matched to a gene: 12. The CDR3 loop is CASSTGASDRENIQYF. The CDR3 DNA reads as TGTGCCAGCAGCACAGGGGCATCGGACAGAGAAAACATTCAGTACTTC.

The V gene is TRBV28, the J gene TRBJ1-2, with 7 bases that match TRBD1. Germline assignment: CDR1 MDHEN and CDR2 SYDVKM. This CDR3 contains 16 residues. J gave up 7 bases and V 3 bases, and 14 bases lay outside the gene matches. Here the CDR3 reads CASSLERQGLVFGYTF. DNA of the CDR3: TGTGCCAGCAGTTTGGAGAGACAGGGTCTCGTTTTTGGCTACACCTTC.

This clone was seen once. The chain combines TRBV6-6 with TRBJ2-3; D is perhaps TRBD1 or TRBD2 (5 bases each). Germline V gene lookup returns CDR1 MNHNY and CDR2 SVGAGI (reference sequence). This CDR3 spans 14 amino acids. Between the trimmed V and J ends, which lost 10 bases and 6 bases, there was a span of 20 bases. The CDR3 DNA reads TGTGCCACCTCCACGGGGCCCCGGCGGGATACGCAGTATTTT. It is translated as CATSTGPRRDTQYF.